This T cell receptor beta chain came from a study of T cell changes during pregnancy in multiple sclerosis (dated by TCRdb to the late 2010s). Regarding the complete study: The study looked at changes in the T cell repertoire across pregnancy in women with multiple sclerosis.

As regards this clone: The target of this receptor is not known. No clone much larger than this one lies a single base away; base qualities are absent.

The method was the immunoSEQ multiplex PCR assay. The source is immuneACCESS, and TCRdb retained only in-frame sequences with V and J called. Part of the clones is not carried over; for the studies checked, unresolved V genes explain less than half of this, and the remainder is unexplained. For this sample the table gives 65,000 to 70,000 clones, of which approximately 91% were detected only once. Together, the top ten hold 2.3% of the sample. V loses 3 bases, J loses 4 bases, and the germline ends lie 7 bases apart. Based on the germline V gene (reference sequence), the CDR1 and CDR2 sequences are LNHDA and SQIVND. Counted from cysteine to phenylalanine, this CDR3 has 12 amino acids. The read is trimmed to its CDR3 DNA, 36 bases read in frame from base 1.

The chain is made from TRBV19 and TRBJ2-7; the D gene identity is not certain. This sample comprised peripheral blood, obtained in the first trimester of pregnancy. The sequence was obtained from a female donor with multiple sclerosis, enrolled in a pregnancy study. The DNA reads as follows: TGTGCCAGTAGTATGTCGAGATACGAGCAGTACTTC. Translated, this gives CASSMSRYEQYF.